What follows are 9 T cell receptor beta chains derived from one specimen sequenced in a study of CD8 T cells in ankylosing spondylitis listed by TCRdb under 2017. On the study overall, not on this receptor specifically: A TCR beta motif made up of under ten highly homologous amino acid variants appeared to be characteristic of blood from ankylosing spondylitis patients.

These receptors have no known antigen. The library was produced with 5' RACE. The instrument was an Illumina HiSeq 2500. TCRdb passed the public sequencing reads through fastp at Q25 and MiXCR, retaining productive beta sequences. Every entry covers one CDR3 protein and lists the most common genes and DNA from its rows. The sample has about 440,000 distinct CDR3 sequences on record, roughly 18% of them singletons. Of the sample, approximately 1% falls within the top ten clones. Sequenced: blood, either unsorted or a sorted T cell fraction (not recorded which). These receptors were obtained from a male donor with ankylosing spondylitis.

A few counts support this clonotype. This chain uses TRBV6-5 with TRBJ1-2; the D gene is possibly TRBD1 (6 bases). The CDR3 has 16 residues. The V end was cut by 2 bases, the J end by 2 bases, with 15 bases between. The germline V gene encodes CDR1 MNHEY and CDR2 SVGAGI. The CDR3 region is CASSYRNRALNYGYTF. The CDR3, as DNA: TGTGCCAGCAGTTACCGCAACAGGGCTTTGAACTATGGCTACACCTTC.

This chain connects TRBV6-1 to TRBJ1-5; no firm D call. Germline V gives CDR1 MNHNS, CDR2 SASEGT. V was shortened by 1 base and J by 2 bases, with 6 bases between the two germline ends. The CDR3 runs to 14 residues. This chain's CDR3 is CASSEGFGNQPQHF. The CDR3 DNA follows: TGTGCCAGCAGTGAAGGTTTTGGCAATCAGCCCCAGCATTTT.

The gene calls are TRBV6-5 and TRBJ2-7; possible D gene TRBD2, 5 bases. This CDR3 contains 16 residues. V lost 0 bases, J lost 0 bases, and 12 bases lay in between. Germline CDR1 and CDR2: MNHEY and SVGAGI. CDR3 nucleotide sequence: TGTGCCAGCAGTTACTCCCCCCGGGATCCCTCCTACGAGCAGTACTTC. The encoded protein is CASSYSPRDPSYEQYF.

In the case of this clonotype: At one end, the junction sequence differs from germline, possibly due to a read error. The chain recombines TRBV7-2 with TRBJ2-5; 7 positions agree with TRBD2. Per germline, CDR1 SGHTA and CDR2 FQGNSA. The CDR3 has 11 amino acids. In nucleotides, the CDR3 is TGTGCCAGCAGCGCCGGGACTACGAACAACTTC. Amino acids: CASSAGTTNNF.

This clonotype showed up just a few times. V is TRBV6-1 and J is TRBJ1-2, with TRBD1 identical over 7 bases. The V and J ends lost 5 bases and 7 bases, in that order; junction bases with no gene match: 7. The CDR3 contains 13 residues. In germline, CDR1 is MNHNS, CDR2 SASEGT. The CDR3 nucleotides are TGTGCCAGCAGTCCAGACAGGGTCATTGGCTACACCTTC. Its translation: CASSPDRVIGYTF.

This rearrangement joins TRBV5-6 to TRBJ2-5; a possible D gene is TRBD1 (5 bases). The germline gives CDR1 SGHDT, CDR2 YYEEEE. Trimming took off 3 bases at V and 5 bases at J, with 11 bases between the two ends. The length of the CDR3 is 13 residues. In DNA form, the CDR3 reads TGTGCCAGCAGCTGGCAGGGCACGGAGACCCAGTACTTC. This translates into CASSWQGTETQYF. The complete variable domain, with remaining parts taken from reference TRBV5-6 and TRBJ2-5, reads DAGVTQSPTHLIKTRGQQVTLRCSPKSGHDTVSWYQQALGQGPQFIFQYYEEEERQRGNFPDRFSGHQFPNYSSELNVNALLLGDSALYLCASSWQGTETQYFGPGTRLLVL.

The chain is built from TRBV7-9 and TRBJ1-2, with 9 bases identical to TRBD1. The CDR3 length is 14 residues. The ends lost 5 bases at V and 7 bases at J; junction bases unmatched: 8. Germline loops: CDR1 SEHNR, CDR2 FQNEAQ (reference sequence). For the CDR3, the DNA is TGTGCCAGCAGCCCGACAGGGGGTAGCCGTGGCTACACCTTC. It translates to CASSPTGGSRGYTF.

In its sample, this clonotype was seen many times. This chain links TRBV12-3 or TRBV12-4 with TRBJ1-1; D is undetermined. The CDR3 covers 14 residues. Trimming took 8 bases from V and 0 from J, leaving 13 bases between them. The CDR3 spells CASGRASLNTEAFF. The CDR3 DNA is TGTGCCAGCGGGCGCGCCAGTTTGAACACTGAAGCTTTCTTT.

CDR3 loop: CASSLVPAGAADTQYF. CDR3 sequence (DNA): TGCGCCAGCAGCTTGGTTCCAGCGGGGGCCGCAGATACGCAGTATTTT. The chain couples TRBV5-1 to TRBJ2-3; 8 positions agree with TRBD2. Germline CDR1 and CDR2: SGHRS and YFSETQ. The CDR3 loop spans 16 amino acids. V lost 0 bases and J lost 4; bases outside the gene matches: 7.